The subject of this entry is one TCR beta chain. The antigen is not known. The entry originates in a study of early T cells in non-severe SARS-CoV-2 infection. V was trimmed by 5 bases and J by 6 bases, leaving 12 bases between them. The germline V gene encodes CDR1 LNHDA and CDR2 SQIVND (reference sequence). The CDR3 sequence is 13 residues long. One entry per CDR3 protein, called by TCRdb with MiXCR from the 5' RACE reads. The sample has about 66,000 distinct CDR3 sequences, about 13% seen once. General study points: Database matching using VDJdb favored anti-spike CD8 responses, with private and CD4 specificities left missing.

The source of this sequence is an adult who was a healthcare worker with PCR-confirmed SARS-CoV-2 infection or an uninfected control (not recorded which). Source material: whole blood. The rearrangement joins TRBV19 to TRBJ2-3, with D possibly being TRBD2 (5 bases). The CDR3 DNA reads TGTGCCAGTAGTGCCCCCCCGGGGGATACGCAGTATTTT. It yields the protein CASSAPPGDTQYF.